This T cell receptor beta chain originates from a study of memory CD4+ T cells and cytomegalovirus serostatus. For the study at large: This sample comes from healthy Belgian adults, fewer than 10 CMV seropositive, roughly 22 seronegative.

The V and J ends lost 4 bases and 0 bases respectively, with 9 bases between them. This CDR3 spans 14 amino acids. Germline values: CDR1 GTSNPN, CDR2 SVGIG (reference sequence). The sort gate was single viable CD3+CD4+CD8-CD45RO+ cells for memory CD4+ T cells. Sequencing was performed with immunoSEQ multiplex PCR; in TCRdb, only in-frame clones are kept and a portion is missing. The sample lists some 44,000 clones, approximately 82% occurring once. Sequenced: memory CD4+ T cells from blood. The V and J genes are TRBV30 and TRBJ1-4; D gene unclear. The TCR originated in an adult in good health and CMV-seronegative. As DNA, the CDR3 is TGTGCCTGGAATAGGGCCGCAACTAATGAAAAACTGTTTTTT. Protein sequence: CAWNRAATNEKLFF.